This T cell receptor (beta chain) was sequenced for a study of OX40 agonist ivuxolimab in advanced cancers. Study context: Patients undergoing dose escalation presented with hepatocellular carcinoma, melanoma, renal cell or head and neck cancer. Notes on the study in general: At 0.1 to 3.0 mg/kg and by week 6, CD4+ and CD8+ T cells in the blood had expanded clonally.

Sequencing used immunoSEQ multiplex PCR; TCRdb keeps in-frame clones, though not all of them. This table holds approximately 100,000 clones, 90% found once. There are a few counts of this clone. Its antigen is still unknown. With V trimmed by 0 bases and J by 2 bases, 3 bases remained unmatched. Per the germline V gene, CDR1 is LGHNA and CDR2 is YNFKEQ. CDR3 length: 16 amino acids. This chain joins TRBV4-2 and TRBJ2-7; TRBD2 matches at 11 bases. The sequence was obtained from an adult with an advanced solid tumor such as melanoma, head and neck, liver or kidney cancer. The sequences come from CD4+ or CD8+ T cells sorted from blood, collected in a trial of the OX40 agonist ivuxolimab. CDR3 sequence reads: CASSQEPSGRTYEQYF. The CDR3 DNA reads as TGTGCCAGCAGCCAAGAACCTAGCGGGAGGACCTACGAGCAGTACTTC.